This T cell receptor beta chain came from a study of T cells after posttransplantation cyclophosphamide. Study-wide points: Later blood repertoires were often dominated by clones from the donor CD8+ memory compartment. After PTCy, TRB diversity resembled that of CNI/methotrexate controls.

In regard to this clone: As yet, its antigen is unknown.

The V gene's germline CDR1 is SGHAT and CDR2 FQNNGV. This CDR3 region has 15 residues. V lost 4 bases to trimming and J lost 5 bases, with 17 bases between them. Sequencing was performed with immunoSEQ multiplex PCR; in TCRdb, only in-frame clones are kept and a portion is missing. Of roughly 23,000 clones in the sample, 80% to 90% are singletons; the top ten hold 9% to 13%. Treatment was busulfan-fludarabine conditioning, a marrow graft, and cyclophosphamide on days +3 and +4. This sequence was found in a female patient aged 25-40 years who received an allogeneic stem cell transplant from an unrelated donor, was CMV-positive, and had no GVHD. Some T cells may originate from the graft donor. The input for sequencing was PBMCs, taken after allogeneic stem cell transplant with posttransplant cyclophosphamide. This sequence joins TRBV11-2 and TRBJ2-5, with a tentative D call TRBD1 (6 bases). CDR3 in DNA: TGTGCCAGCAGCTCGAGAGGGGGTCTGTTGGAGACCCAGTACTTC. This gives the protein CASSSRGGLLETQYF.